The TCR beta chain under discussion was sequenced for a study of cytomegalovirus exposure and HLA in healthy donors. General study points: Researchers catalogued approximately 170 TCR beta chains as cytomegalovirus-associated. A later analysis found that most CMV-associated TCR beta chains appeared HLA-restricted. Some highly shared sequence variants likely arose as a pipeline artifact.

The CDR3 runs 13 residues. CDR1 and CDR2 from the germline V gene are SGHTA and FQGTGA. V was shortened by 9 bases and J by 0 bases, with 8 bases between the two germline ends. With regard to this clone: Its antigen is not known.

The PCR employed 60 Vbeta primers together with 13 Jbeta primers. Using immunoSEQ multiplex PCR, the repertoire was profiled, and TCRdb retains in-frame clones only, with some absent. In the table there are some 87,000 clones, around 79% of which are singletons. The source of this sequence is a woman between 35 and 50 years old in good health and CMV-seropositive. The chain uses TRBV7-3 and TRBJ2-2; D may be TRBD2 (6 bases). The sequencing sample was made of PBMCs. The CDR3 region has the DNA TGTGCCAGTCGGAGGGCGAACACCGGGGAGCTGTTTTTT. Its protein is CASRRANTGELFF.